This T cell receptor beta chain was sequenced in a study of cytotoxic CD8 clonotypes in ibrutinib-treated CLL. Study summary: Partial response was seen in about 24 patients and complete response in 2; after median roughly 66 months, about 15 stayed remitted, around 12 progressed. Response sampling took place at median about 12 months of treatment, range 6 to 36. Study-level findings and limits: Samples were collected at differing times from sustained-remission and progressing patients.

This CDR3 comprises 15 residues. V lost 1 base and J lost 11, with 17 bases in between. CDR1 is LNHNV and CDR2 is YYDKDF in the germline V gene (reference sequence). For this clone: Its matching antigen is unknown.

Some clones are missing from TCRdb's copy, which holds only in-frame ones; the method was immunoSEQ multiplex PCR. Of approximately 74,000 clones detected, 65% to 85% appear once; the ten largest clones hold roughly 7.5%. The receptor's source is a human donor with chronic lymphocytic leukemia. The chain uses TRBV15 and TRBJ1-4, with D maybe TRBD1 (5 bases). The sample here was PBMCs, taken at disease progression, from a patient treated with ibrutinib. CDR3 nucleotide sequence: TGTGCCACCAGCAGAGGCGCGTCCGGGGGTGAGAAACTGTTTTTT. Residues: CATSRGASGGEKLFF.